The 17 T cell receptor beta chains presented below share a single source sample, sequenced in a study of T cells expressing NK-cell markers. From the 5' RACE reads, TCRdb lists one entry per CDR3 protein and no DNA. The listing contains about 150,000 distinct CDR3 sequences. Sequencing input: blood T cells: a sorted CD56 or NKG2C T cell subset, CD4+ or CD8+ T cells, or bulk PBMC T cells (not recorded which). The receptors originated from a woman aged 45-59 years in good health.

The rearrangement uses TRBV4-1 and TRBJ2-7; TCRdb outputs TRBD1, but without DNA this stays unchecked. The length of the CDR3 is 14 residues. Germline V CDR1 and CDR2: MGHRA, YSYEKL. The CDR3 loop reads CASSQEAGWGEQYF.

The J gene is TRBJ2-2, the V gene TRBV10-1. From germline, CDR1 is WNHNN and CDR2 SYGVQD (reference sequence). The CDR3 spans 13 residues. CDR3 residues: CASSRVGTGELFF.

The gene calls are TRBV5-1 and TRBJ2-1; as DNA is missing, the TRBD2 call by TCRdb cannot be tested. Germline-derived CDR1 and CDR2 are SGHRS and YFSETQ. CDR3 length equals 15 residues. The CDR3 spells CASSLAGAYYNEQFF.

This rearrangement joins TRBV11-2 to TRBJ2-7; TCRdb reports TRBD1, a call that lacks DNA to check it against. This CDR3 has 14 residues. In germline, CDR1 is SGHAT, CDR2 FQNNGV. The CDR3 sequence is CASSLVGAGYEQYF.

The rearrangement joins TRBV20-1 to TRBJ2-1; the D call from TCRdb, TRBD2, cannot be confirmed without DNA. This CDR3 contains 14 residues. Germline CDR1 DFQATT, CDR2 SNEGSKA (reference sequence). CDR3: CSARVGGRAFEQFF.

The chain links TRBV4-1 to TRBJ2-7; the TCRdb D gene call, TRBD2, has no DNA to confirm it. Germline CDR1 reads MGHRA; CDR2 reads YSYEKL. CDR3 length: 15 amino acids. CDR3 sequence reads: CASSPLAGAPYEQYF.

The chain links TRBV6-1 to TRBJ1-2; absent DNA, TCRdb's TRBD1 call cannot be checked. CDR3 length: 15 residues. The germline V gene encodes CDR1 MNHNS and CDR2 SASEGT. The CDR3: CASSDDQTGHYGYTF.

The chain recombines TRBV29-1 with TRBJ2-2; absent DNA, TCRdb's TRBD1 call cannot be checked. Germline V lookup: CDR1 SQVTM, CDR2 ANQGSEA. The CDR3 totals 12 residues. This CDR3 is CSVGTGPGELFF.

The chain couples TRBV27 to TRBJ2-2; without DNA, the TCRdb call of TRBD2 cannot be checked. This CDR3 is built from 16 residues. Looked up from germline, CDR1 is MNHEY and CDR2 is SMNVEV (reference sequence). Here the CDR3 reads CASSLYAGEGTGELFF.

V gene TRBV12-3 or TRBV12-4 combines with J gene TRBJ2-7; TCRdb's D call of TRBD2 is untestable without DNA. The CDR3 consists of 16 residues. The CDR3 sequence is CASSPLAGLAGGEQYF.

The chain links TRBV27 to TRBJ2-4; TCRdb indicates TRBD1, and absent DNA this call remains unverified. The germline V gene has CDR1 MNHEY and CDR2 SMNVEV (reference sequence). The CDR3 covers 15 residues. This CDR3 is CASSPDGTGSNIQYF.

This chain links TRBV7-9 with TRBJ1-5; TCRdb outputs TRBD1, but without DNA this stays unchecked. The CDR3 spans 15 residues. Germline V gene sequence: CDR1 SEHNR, CDR2 FQNEAQ (reference sequence). The CDR3 reads CASSLETGVDQPQHF.

The chain uses TRBV29-1 and TRBJ2-1. This CDR3 spans 15 amino acids. Germline V gene data show CDR1 as SQVTM and CDR2 as ANQGSEA. The CDR3 region is CSVVGNFVSYNEQFF.

CDR3 sequence reads: CASRQGTEAFF. The chain uses TRBV27 and TRBJ1-1; the TCRdb call, TRBD1, lacks DNA for checking. Germline loops: CDR1 MNHEY, CDR2 SMNVEV (reference sequence). The CDR3 spans 11 residues.

V is TRBV9 and J is TRBJ2-1. CDR1 is SGDLS, CDR2 YYNGEE, per germline. CDR3 size: 14 residues. CDR3 region: CASSVDLRDPEQFF. Variable domain in full (rest from reference TRBV9 and TRBJ2-1): DSGVTQTPKHLITATGQRVTLRCSPRSGDLSVYWYQQSLDQGLQFLIQYYNGEERAKGNILERFSAQQFPDLHSELNLSSLELGDSALYFCASSVDLRDPEQFFGPGTRLTVL.

The V and J genes are TRBV11-2 and TRBJ2-1; the TCRdb call, TRBD1, lacks DNA for checking. This CDR3 comprises 14 residues. From germline, CDR1 is SGHAT and CDR2 FQNNGV. The CDR3 loop reads CASNRGTGYNEQFF.

The chain recombines TRBV6-5 with TRBJ1-1. This CDR3 comprises 14 residues. Looked up from germline, CDR1 is MNHEY and CDR2 is SVGAGI. CDR3 residues: CASSYTDLRTEAFF.